This T cell receptor beta chain emerged from a study of T cells after yellow fever vaccination. Turning to the study itself: SMART-Seq v4 Ultra Low Input served to prepare low-cell-number fractions. Study-wide findings and caveats: Reappearance after the booster was seen for most primary-vaccination clones, at around 95% CD4 and around 90% CD8.

The V gene's germline CDR1 is LGHNA and CDR2 YNFKEQ. The CDR3 totals 16 residues. Deletions cut 0 bases from V and 11 bases from J, with 17 bases between. The authors made TCR cDNA by 5'RACE template switching, adding a universal primer site and UMIs. TCRdb re-derived calls from the 5' RACE reads in MiXCR, one entry per CDR3 protein. Of roughly 330,000 distinct CDR3 sequences detected, roughly 6.8% appear once; the ten largest clones hold around 17%. This clonotype was counted only a few times. The antigen remains undetermined. The sequenced sample was PBMCs, obtained around 45 days after the first yellow fever vaccination. The chain employs TRBV4-2 and TRBJ1-6; D call uncertain. This clonotype was obtained from a man between 18 and 29 years old who received the YFV17D yellow fever vaccine. CDR3 DNA: TGTGCCAGCAGCCAAGACACGGGCAGCGGTGATACACCCCTCCACTTT. Protein product: CASSQDTGSGDTPLHF.